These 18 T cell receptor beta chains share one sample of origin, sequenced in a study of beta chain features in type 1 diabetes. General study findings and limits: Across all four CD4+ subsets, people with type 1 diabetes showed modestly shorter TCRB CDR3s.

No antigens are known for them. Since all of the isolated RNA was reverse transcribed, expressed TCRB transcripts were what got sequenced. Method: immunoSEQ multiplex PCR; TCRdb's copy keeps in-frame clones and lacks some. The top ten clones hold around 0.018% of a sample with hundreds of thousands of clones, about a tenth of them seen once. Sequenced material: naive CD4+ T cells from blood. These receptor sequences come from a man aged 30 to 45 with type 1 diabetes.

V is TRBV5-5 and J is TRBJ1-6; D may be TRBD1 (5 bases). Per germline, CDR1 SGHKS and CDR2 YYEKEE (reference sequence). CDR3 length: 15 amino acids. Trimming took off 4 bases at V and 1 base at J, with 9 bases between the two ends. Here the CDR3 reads CASSLPGSYNSPLHF. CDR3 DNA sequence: TGTGCCAGCAGCCTTCCAGGGTCCTATAATTCACCCCTCCACTTT. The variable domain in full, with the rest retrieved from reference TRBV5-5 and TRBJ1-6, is DAGVTQSPTHLIKTRGQQVTLRCSPISGHKSVSWYQQVLGQGPQFIFQYYEKEERGRGNFPDRFSARQFPNYSSELNVNALLLGDSALYLCASSLPGSYNSPLHFGNGTRLTVT.

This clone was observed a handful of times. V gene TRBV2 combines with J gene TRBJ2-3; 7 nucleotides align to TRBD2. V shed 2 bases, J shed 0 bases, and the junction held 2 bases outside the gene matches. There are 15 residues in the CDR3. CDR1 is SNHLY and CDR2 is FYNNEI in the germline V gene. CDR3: CASSELRGSTDTQYF. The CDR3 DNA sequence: TGTGCCAGCAGTGAATTGCGGGGGAGCACAGATACGCAGTATTTT.

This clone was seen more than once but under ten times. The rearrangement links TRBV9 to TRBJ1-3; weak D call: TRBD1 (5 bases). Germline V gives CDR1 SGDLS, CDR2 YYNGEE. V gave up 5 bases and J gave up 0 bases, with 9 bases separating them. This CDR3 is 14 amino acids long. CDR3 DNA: TGTGCCAGCAGTGTACAGGACTCTGGAAACACCATATATTTT. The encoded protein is CASSVQDSGNTIYF.

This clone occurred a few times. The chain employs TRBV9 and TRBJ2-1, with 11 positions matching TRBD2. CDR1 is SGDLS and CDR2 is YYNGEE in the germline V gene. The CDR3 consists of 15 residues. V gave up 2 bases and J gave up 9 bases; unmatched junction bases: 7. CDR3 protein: CASSVRSGGASEQFF. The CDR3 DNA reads TGTGCCAGCAGCGTGCGTAGCGGGGGGGCCAGTGAGCAGTTCTTC.

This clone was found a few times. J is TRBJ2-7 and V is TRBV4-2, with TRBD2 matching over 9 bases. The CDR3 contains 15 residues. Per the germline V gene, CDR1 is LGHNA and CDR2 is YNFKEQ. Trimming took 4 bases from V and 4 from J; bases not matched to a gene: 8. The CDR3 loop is CASSPEGRGGYEQYF. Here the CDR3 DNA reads TGTGCCAGCAGCCCCGAGGGGCGGGGGGGTTACGAGCAGTACTTC.

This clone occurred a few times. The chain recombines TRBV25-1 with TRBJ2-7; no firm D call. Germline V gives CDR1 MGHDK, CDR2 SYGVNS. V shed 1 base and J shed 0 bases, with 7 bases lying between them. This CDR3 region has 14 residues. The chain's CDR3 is CASSELYISYEQYF. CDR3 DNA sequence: TGTGCCAGCAGTGAATTGTACATCTCCTACGAGCAGTACTTC.

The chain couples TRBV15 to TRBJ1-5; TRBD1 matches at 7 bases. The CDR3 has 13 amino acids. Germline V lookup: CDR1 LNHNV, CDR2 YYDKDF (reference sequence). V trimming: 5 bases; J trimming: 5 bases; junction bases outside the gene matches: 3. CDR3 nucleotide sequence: TGTGCCACCAGCGAGCAGGGGGATCAGCCCCAGCATTTT. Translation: CATSEQGDQPQHF.

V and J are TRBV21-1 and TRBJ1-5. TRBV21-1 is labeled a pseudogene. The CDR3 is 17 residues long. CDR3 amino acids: CASSKDYPISTRQPQHF. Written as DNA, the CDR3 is TGTGCCAGCAGCAAAGATTACCCCATAAGCACCCGTCAGCCCCAGCATTTT.

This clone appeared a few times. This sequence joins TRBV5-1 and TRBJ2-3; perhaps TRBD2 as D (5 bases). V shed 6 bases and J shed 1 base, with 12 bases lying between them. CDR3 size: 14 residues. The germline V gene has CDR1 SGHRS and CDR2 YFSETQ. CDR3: CASKDPGGTDTQYF. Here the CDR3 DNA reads TGCGCCAGCAAGGATCCCGGGGGCACAGATACGCAGTATTTT.

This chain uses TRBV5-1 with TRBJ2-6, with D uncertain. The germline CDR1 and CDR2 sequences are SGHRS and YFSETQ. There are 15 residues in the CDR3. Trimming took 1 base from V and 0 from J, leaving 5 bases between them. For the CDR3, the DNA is TGCGCCAGCAGCTTGCTCCGCTCTGGGGCCAACGTCCTGACTTTC. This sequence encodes CASSLLRSGANVLTF.

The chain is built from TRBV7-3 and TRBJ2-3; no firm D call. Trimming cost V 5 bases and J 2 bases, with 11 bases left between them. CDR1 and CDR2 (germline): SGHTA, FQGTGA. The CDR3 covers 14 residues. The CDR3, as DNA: TGTGCCAGCAGCGGTATGGGCTTCACAGATACGCAGTATTTT. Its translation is CASSGMGFTDTQYF.

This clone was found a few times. The DNA of the CDR3 is TGCAGTGCTACCCGGGCCTACGAGCAGTACTTC. Translating gives CSATRAYEQYF. The chain is built from TRBV20-1 and TRBJ2-7; unclear D gene. Between the trimmed V and J ends, which lost 4 bases and 2 bases, there was a span of 6 bases. The CDR3 is 11 residues long. CDR1 and CDR2 from the germline V gene are DFQATT and SNEGSKA (reference sequence).

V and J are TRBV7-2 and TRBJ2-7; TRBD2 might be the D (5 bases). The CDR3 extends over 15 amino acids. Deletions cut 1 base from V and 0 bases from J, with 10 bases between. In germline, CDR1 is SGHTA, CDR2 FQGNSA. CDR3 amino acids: CASSLVVGSSYEQYF. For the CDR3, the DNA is TGTGCCAGCAGCTTAGTTGTGGGGAGCTCCTACGAGCAGTACTTC.

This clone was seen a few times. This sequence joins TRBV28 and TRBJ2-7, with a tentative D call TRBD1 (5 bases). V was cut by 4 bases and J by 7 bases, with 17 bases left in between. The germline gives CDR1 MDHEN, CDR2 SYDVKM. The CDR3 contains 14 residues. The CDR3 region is CASSSLGPHREQYF. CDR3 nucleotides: TGTGCCAGCAGTTCGCTAGGGCCCCACAGGGAGCAGTACTTC. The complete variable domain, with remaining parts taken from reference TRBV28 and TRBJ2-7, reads DVKVTQSSRYLVKRTGEKVFLECVQDMDHENMFWYRQDPGLGLRLIYFSYDVKMKEKGDIPEGYSVSREKKERFSLILESASTNQTSMYLCASSSLGPHREQYFGPGTRLTVT.

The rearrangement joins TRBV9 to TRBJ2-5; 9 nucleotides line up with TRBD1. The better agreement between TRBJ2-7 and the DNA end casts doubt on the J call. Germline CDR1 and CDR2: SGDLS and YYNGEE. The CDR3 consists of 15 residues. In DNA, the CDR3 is TGTGCCAGCAGCCAAGGGACAGGGAATTCCCACGAGCAGTACTTC. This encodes CASSQGTGNSHEQYF.

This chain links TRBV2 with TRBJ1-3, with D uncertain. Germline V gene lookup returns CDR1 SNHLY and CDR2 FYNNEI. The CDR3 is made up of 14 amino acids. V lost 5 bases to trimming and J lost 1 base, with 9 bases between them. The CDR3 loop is CASSYMVSGNTIYF. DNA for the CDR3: TGTGCCAGCAGTTACATGGTTTCTGGAAACACCATATATTTT.

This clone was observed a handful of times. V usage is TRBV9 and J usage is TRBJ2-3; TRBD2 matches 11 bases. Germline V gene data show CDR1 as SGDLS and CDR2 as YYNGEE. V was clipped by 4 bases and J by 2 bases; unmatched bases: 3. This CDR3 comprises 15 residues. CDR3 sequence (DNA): TGTGCCAGCAGCTCTAGCGGGGGGAACACAGATACGCAGTATTTT. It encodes CASSSSGGNTDTQYF.

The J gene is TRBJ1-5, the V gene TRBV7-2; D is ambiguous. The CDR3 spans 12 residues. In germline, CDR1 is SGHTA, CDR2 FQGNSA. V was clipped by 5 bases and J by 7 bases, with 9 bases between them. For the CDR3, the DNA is TGTGCCAGCAGCCTCTGGGAGCAGCCCCAGCATTTT. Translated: CASSLWEQPQHF.